One and the same sample provided the 17 T cell receptor beta chains below, sequenced in a study of CD8 T cells in ankylosing spondylitis. From the 5' RACE reads, TCRdb called clonotypes with MiXCR, one entry per CDR3 protein. Of over 75,000 distinct CDR3 sequences listed, approximately 9% were seen once; the top ten hold approximately 5.5%. The sequenced sample consisted of blood, either unsorted or a sorted T cell fraction (not recorded which). These TCRs come from a male donor with ankylosing spondylitis or in good health (not recorded which).

This clonotype is medium-sized in the sample. The chain links TRBV20-1 to TRBJ1-1; 8 bases fit TRBD1. Germline V gene lookup returns CDR1 DFQATT and CDR2 SNEGSKA (reference sequence). With 6 bases clipped from V and 1 base from J, the junction kept 4 bases outside the gene matches. CDR3 length: 13 amino acids. CDR3 region: CSAAGGKNTEAFF. CDR3 nucleotide sequence: TGCAGTGCAGCAGGGGGCAAGAACACTGAAGCTTTCTTT.

This clonotype showed up many times. The rearrangement uses TRBV7-3 and TRBJ2-1; maybe TRBD2 (5 bases). The CDR3 contains 14 residues. The germline CDR1 and CDR2 sequences are SGHTA and FQGTGA. Trimming stripped 5 bases from V and 8 bases from J, with 16 bases between. CDR3 in amino acids: CASSPDWSGDEQFF. In DNA form, the CDR3 reads TGTGCCAGCAGCCCGGACTGGTCCGGGGATGAGCAGTTCTTC.

The gene calls are TRBV27 and TRBJ2-5, with 8 bases lining up with TRBD1. This CDR3 is built from 13 residues. The V segment lost 6 bases and the J segment 10 bases; nucleotides outside the gene matches: 10. The germline CDR1 and CDR2 sequences are MNHEY and SMNVEV (reference sequence). In DNA form, the CDR3 reads TGTGCCAGCAGCACAGGACAGGGTCTTGTCCAGTACTTC. It encodes CASSTGQGLVQYF.

This clonotype was recorded many times. Here the CDR3 reads CSARDQTQGDGYTF. The CDR3, as DNA: TGCAGTGCTAGAGACCAAACTCAGGGGGATGGCTACACCTTC. The chain carries TRBV20-1 and TRBJ1-2; 7 positions match TRBD1. Per germline, CDR1 DFQATT and CDR2 SNEGSKA (reference sequence). Trimming cost V 0 bases and J 6 bases; bases outside gene matches: 7. The CDR3 is 14 amino acids.

This clonotype was recorded many times. This chain connects TRBV20-1 to TRBJ2-1, with 9 nucleotides matching TRBD1. V lost 6 bases, J lost 0 bases, and 6 bases stayed unmatched. The length of the CDR3 is 15 residues. Germline V gene lookup returns CDR1 DFQATT and CDR2 SNEGSKA (reference sequence). The CDR3 region is CSAQDRGSSYNEQFF. In DNA, the CDR3 is TGCAGTGCACAGGACAGGGGAAGCTCCTACAATGAGCAGTTCTTC.

This clonotype has more than one count but fewer than ten. V usage is TRBV27 and J usage is TRBJ1-2; D gene uncertain. The CDR3 consists of 13 residues. V was shortened by 8 bases and J by 8 bases, with 18 bases between the two germline ends. Germline CDR1 and CDR2: MNHEY and SMNVEV (reference sequence). The CDR3 here is CASLEEQIPGYTF. CDR3 bases: TGTGCCAGCCTCGAGGAACAGATTCCGGGCTACACCTTC.

Turning to this clonotype: Compared with germline, one end of the junction differs, possibly owing to a read error. V is TRBV7-9 and J is TRBJ1-2, with a weak D call TRBD1 (6 bases). From germline, CDR1 is SEHNR and CDR2 FQNEAQ (reference sequence). The CDR3 is made up of 14 amino acids. The CDR3 coding sequence is TGTGCCGGCAGCCCCGGGACACAGGTCTATGGCTACACCTTC. It codes for CAGSPGTQVYGYTF.

This clonotype appeared many times. This chain joins TRBV2 and TRBJ2-7; 8 bases agree with TRBD1. With V trimmed by 8 bases and J by 3 bases, 6 bases remained unmatched. The CDR3 contains 13 residues. From germline, CDR1 is SNHLY and CDR2 FYNNEI. This CDR3 reads CASAGQGGYEQYF. In DNA form, the CDR3 reads TGTGCCAGCGCCGGACAGGGCGGCTACGAGCAGTACTTC.

There are a few counts of this clonotype. The chain combines TRBV5-1 with TRBJ2-1; 7 bases agree with TRBD2. The germline CDR1 and CDR2 sequences are SGHRS and YFSETQ. The CDR3 covers 15 residues. Unmatched junction bases numbered 7, after V lost 5 bases and J lost 2 bases. CDR3 region: CASRWSGDPYNEQFF. DNA for the CDR3: TGCGCCAGCAGGTGGAGCGGGGACCCCTACAATGAGCAGTTCTTC.

The table lists this clonotype with a few counts. The CDR3, as DNA: TGTGCCAGCGGCTACTCCTACGAGCAGTACTTC. It encodes CASGYSYEQYF. The rearrangement uses TRBV7-9 and TRBJ2-7; no clear D gene. V lost 8 bases and J lost 0, with 5 bases in between. Germline V gene sequence: CDR1 SEHNR, CDR2 FQNEAQ (reference sequence). CDR3 length: 11 amino acids. The variable domain in full, with the rest retrieved from reference TRBV7-9 and TRBJ2-7, is DTGVSQNPRHKITKRGQNVTFRCDPISEHNRLYWYRQTLGQGPEFLTYFQNEAQLEKSRLLSDRFSAERPKGSFSTLEIQRTEQGDSAMYLCASGYSYEQYFGPGTRLTVT.

This clonotype was recorded many times. This chain joins TRBV20-1 and TRBJ1-1; 10 bases map to TRBD1. The CDR3 has 13 amino acids. J was trimmed by 3 bases and V by 4 bases; bases with no gene match: 2. The germline gives CDR1 DFQATT, CDR2 SNEGSKA (reference sequence). The CDR3 region is CSAKGQGYTEAFF. CDR3 nucleotides: TGCAGTGCTAAGGGACAGGGGTACACTGAAGCTTTCTTT.

This clonotype was seen many times. This chain connects TRBV6-5 to TRBJ2-7, with a weak D call TRBD2 (6 bases). The CDR3 extends over 13 amino acids. With 4 bases removed from V and 3 bases from J, the gap between germline ends came to 10 bases. The germline V gene has CDR1 MNHEY and CDR2 SVGAGI. The CDR3 nucleotides are TGTGCCAGCAGTTCCCCCGGGGGCTACGAGCAGTACTTC. Translating gives CASSSPGGYEQYF.

The rearrangement joins TRBV7-9 to TRBJ2-1; 13 positions match TRBD2. J gave up 4 bases and V 5 bases, and 8 bases lay outside the gene matches. The germline CDR1 and CDR2 sequences are SEHNR and FQNEAQ (reference sequence). The CDR3 loop spans 17 amino acids. This CDR3 is CASSPRTSGSLYNEQFF. The CDR3 DNA reads as TGTGCCAGCAGCCCCCGGACTAGCGGGAGCCTATACAATGAGCAGTTCTTC.

This clonotype was seen repeatedly, ten times or more. The chain carries TRBV11-2 and TRBJ2-3; 8 bases fit TRBD1. Germline V gives CDR1 SGHAT, CDR2 FQNNGV. The junction had 8 bases not matched to a gene; V was cut back by 3 bases and J by 0 bases. The CDR3 has 17 residues. The DNA of the CDR3 is TGTGCCAGCAGCTTGGGATGGGACAGGCCAAGCACAGATACGCAGTATTTT. It is translated as CASSLGWDRPSTDTQYF.

This clonotype has a count of ten or more. This chain joins TRBV12-3 or TRBV12-4 and TRBJ1-2; D gene uncertain. The CDR3 is 16 residues long. Trimming removed 6 bases from V and 6 bases from J, with 23 bases in between. The CDR3 bases are TGTGCCAGCAGACCGGGAGGGCAGATGGGGTGGGATGGCTACACCTTC. Protein: CASRPGGQMGWDGYTF.

At least ten counts were recorded for this clonotype. The rearrangement joins TRBV15 to TRBJ1-2, with TRBD1 matching 9 bases. Germline V CDR1 and CDR2: LNHNV, YYDKDF (reference sequence). Germline trimming cut 0 bases from V and 7 bases from J; bases unmatched to any gene: 9. This CDR3 spans 16 amino acids. Here the CDR3 DNA reads TGTGCCACCAGCAGAGATCTAGCCGGGACAGGGTCTGGCTACACCTTC. It codes for CATSRDLAGTGSGYTF.

This clonotype was counted many times. The CDR3 DNA reads TGCAGCGGGGGACAGGACTTATACACTGAAGCTTTCTTT. Its protein product is CSGGQDLYTEAFF. This chain joins TRBV29-1 and TRBJ1-1; TRBD1 agrees at 8 bases. V lost 7 bases, J lost 3 bases, and 7 bases stayed unmatched. Germline V gene sequence: CDR1 SQVTM, CDR2 ANQGSEA. This CDR3 is 13 amino acids long.